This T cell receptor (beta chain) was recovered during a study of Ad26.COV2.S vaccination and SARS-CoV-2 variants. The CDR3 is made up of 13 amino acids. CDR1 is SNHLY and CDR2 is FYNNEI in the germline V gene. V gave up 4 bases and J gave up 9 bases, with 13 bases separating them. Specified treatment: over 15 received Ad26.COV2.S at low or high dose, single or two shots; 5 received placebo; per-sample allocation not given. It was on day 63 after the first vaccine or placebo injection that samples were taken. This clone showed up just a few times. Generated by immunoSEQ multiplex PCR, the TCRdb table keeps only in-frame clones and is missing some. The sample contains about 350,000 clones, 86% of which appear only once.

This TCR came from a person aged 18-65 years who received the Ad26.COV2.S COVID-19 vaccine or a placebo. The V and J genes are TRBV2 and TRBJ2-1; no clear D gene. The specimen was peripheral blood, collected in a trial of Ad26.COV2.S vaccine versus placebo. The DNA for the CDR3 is TGTGCCAGCAGTGTGGCACTAACTCCTGAGCAGTTCTTC. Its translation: CASSVALTPEQFF. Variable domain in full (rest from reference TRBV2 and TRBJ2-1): EPEVTQTPSHQVTQMGQEVILRCVPISNHLYFYWYRQILGQKVEFLVSFYNNEISEKSEIFDDQFSVERPDGSNFTLKIRSTKLEDSAMYFCASSVALTPEQFFGPGTRLTVL.